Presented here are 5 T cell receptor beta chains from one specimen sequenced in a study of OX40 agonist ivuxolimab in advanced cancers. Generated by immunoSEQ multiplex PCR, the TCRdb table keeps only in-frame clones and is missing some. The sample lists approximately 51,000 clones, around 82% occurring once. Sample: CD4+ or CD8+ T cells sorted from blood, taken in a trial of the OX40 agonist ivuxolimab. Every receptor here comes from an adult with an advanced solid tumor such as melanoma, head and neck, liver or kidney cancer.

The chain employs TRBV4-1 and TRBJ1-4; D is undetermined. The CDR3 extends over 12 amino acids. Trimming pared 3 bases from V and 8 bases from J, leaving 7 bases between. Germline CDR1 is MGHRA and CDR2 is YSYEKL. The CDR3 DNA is TGCGCCAGCAGCCAGGGTGGGGAAAAACTGTTTTTT. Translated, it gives CASSQGGEKLFF.

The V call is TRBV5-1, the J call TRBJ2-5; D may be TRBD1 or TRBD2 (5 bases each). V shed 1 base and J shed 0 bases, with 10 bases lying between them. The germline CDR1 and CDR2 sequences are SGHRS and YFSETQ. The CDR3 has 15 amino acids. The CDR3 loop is CASSLFGTYQETQYF. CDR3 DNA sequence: TGCGCCAGCAGCTTGTTTGGGACGTACCAAGAGACCCAGTACTTC.

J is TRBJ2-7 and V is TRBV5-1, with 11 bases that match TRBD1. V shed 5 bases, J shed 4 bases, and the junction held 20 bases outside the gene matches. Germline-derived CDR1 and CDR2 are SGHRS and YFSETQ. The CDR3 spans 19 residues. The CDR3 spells CASSLRDRGRKVAGYEQYF. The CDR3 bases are TGCGCCAGCAGTCTGCGGGACAGGGGGAGGAAGGTAGCGGGGTACGAGCAGTACTTC.

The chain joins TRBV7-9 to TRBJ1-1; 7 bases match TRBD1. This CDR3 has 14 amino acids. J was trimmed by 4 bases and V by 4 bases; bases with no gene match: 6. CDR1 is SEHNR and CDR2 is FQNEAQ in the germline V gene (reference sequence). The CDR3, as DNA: TGTGCCAGCAGCTCACAGGGGAAGGTCACTGAAGCTTTCTTT. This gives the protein CASSSQGKVTEAFF.

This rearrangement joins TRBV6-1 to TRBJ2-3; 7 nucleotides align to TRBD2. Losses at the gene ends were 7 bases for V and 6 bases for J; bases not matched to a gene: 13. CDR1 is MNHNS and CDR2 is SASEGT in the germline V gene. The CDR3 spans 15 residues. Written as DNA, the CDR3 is TGTGCCAGCACTCACGTGGGAGGGCTCAGGGATACGCAGTATTTT. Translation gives CASTHVGGLRDTQYF.